This TCR beta chain stems from a study of blood T cell repertoires in COVID-19. Trimming stripped 0 bases from V and 4 bases from J, with 9 bases between. The germline V gene has CDR1 MNHEY and CDR2 SVGEGT. CDR3 length equals 14 residues. Assay used: immunoSEQ multiplex PCR; TCRdb lists only in-frame clones, some missing. The data show 250,000 to 300,000 clones, with around 80% seen just once and roughly 4% held by the top ten. Sample: PBMCs or T cells enriched from blood (not recorded which). J is TRBJ1-2 and V is TRBV6-2 or TRBV6-3, with D uncertain. This TCR came from a man aged 25-45 years with acute COVID-19. For the CDR3, the DNA is TGTGCCAGCAGTTACTCCTCCCAGATCTATGGCTACACCTTC. It yields the protein CASSYSSQIYGYTF.